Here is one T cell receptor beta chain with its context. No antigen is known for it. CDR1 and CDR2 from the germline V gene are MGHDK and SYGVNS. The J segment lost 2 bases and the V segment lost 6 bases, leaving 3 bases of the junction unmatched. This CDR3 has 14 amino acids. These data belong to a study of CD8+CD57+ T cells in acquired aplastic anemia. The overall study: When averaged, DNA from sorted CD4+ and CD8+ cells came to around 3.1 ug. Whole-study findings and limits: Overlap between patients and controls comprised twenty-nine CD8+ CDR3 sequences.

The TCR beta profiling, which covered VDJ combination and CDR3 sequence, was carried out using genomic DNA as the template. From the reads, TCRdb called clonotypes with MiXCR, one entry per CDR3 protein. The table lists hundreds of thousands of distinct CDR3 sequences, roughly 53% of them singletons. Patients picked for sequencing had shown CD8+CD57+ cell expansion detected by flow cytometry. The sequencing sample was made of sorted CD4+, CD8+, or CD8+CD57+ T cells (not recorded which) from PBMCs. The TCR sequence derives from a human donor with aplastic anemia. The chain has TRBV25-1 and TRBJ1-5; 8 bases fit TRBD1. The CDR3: CASRGQGGNQPQHF. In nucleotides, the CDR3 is TGTGCCAGCAGAGGACAGGGAGGCAATCAGCCCCAGCATTTT. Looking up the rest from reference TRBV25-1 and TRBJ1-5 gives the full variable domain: EADIYQTPRYLVIGTGKKITLECSQTMGHDKMYWYQQDPGMELHLIHYSYGVNSTEKGDLSSESTVSRIRTEHFPLTLESARPSHTSQYLCASRGQGGNQPQHFGDGTRLSIL.